This paragraph reports one T cell receptor (beta chain). This clonotype was picked up a small number of times. The target of this receptor is not known. Nothing much larger sits one base from this clone, and base qualities are not available. Systemically healthy Caucasian individuals from Russia, 35 to 40 in total and aged about 6 to 95 years, were included as donors. Ten milliliters of peripheral blood were drawn from each donor into EDTA-treated Vacutainer tubes. Ficoll-Paque density-gradient centrifugation was used to isolate PBMCs, with at least 6.5 million per sample. Total RNA, at least 6 micrograms per sample, was extracted from PBMCs with Trizol reagent. Naive CD45RAhigh/CD27high T cell percentages were measured by flow cytometry on a PBMC aliquot from every donor. Receptor libraries were prepared by 5' RACE. Instrument on record: Illumina HiSeq 2500. A second PCR of about 7 to 12 cycles was run with a J-beta primer mix and a sample-barcoded 5' primer. A template-switch 5' adaptor carrying 12 random nucleotides introduced a unique molecular identifier onto each TCR beta cDNA molecule. At least 2.5 million CDR3-containing paired-end reads were obtained from each sample. All of the RNA was converted into first-strand cDNA using the Mint cDNA synthesis kit, with a TRBC-specific oligonucleotide serving as the primer. All cDNA was treated with uracil-DNA glycosylase and then went through a first 18-cycle PCR with the universal primers M1SS and BC2_uni_R. The authors processed their data as follows. For normalization, 1 million high-quality reads, each with a distinct molecular identifier, were randomly selected from each sample. Instead of being binned into consensus sequences, reads that shared molecular identifiers were thrown out. MiTCR, set to a Q25 quality threshold and the strictest error-elimination algorithm, was used for CDR3 identification, clonotype clustering and error correction. A nonparametric unseen species model with Euler transformation was used to estimate lower-bound total TCR beta diversity. In-frame beta chains were kept once TCRdb had trimmed the public reads at Q25 with fastp and called clones with MiXCR. Rows with a matching CDR3 protein are joined into one entry that keeps the most common DNA and genes. The V and J calls were not made by the authors but by TCRdb's processing. In all, the sample holds some 800,000 distinct CDR3 sequences, and 25% of those were seen once. The ten largest make up around 3.6% of the sample.

The data were obtained in a study of blood T cells in healthy people across ages (dated by TCRdb to between 2014 and 2017). Regarding the complete study: In model experiments, roughly one uniquely barcoded TCR beta cDNA molecule per two T cells was captured by template switching. To track age-related changes in TCR beta repertoire diversity, the study relied on deep sequencing normalized with unique cDNA molecular identifiers. Using the same blood draw, the study looked at two additional independent replicas of 1 million unique cDNA reads for two donors, one aged 18 to 30 and the other aged 80 or older. The donors were divided into four age groups: young (average around 16 years), middle-aged (approximately 39), aged (approximately 59) and long-lived (82).

The CDR1 and CDR2 encoded by the germline V gene are LGHNA and YSLEER. Including cysteine and phenylalanine, the CDR3 has 15 amino acids. Only CDR3 DNA is held: 45 bases, read in frame from base 1. The V end loses 4 bases and the J end loses 8 bases, and a stretch of 18 bases separates them. The research as a whole found: Observed TCR beta diversity per million T cells fell roughly linearly with age, and a significant reduction was already apparent by age around 40. Because the CMV infection status of the donors was unknown, age-related changes in expanded clonotypes may potentially have been confounded. Estimates of total diversity based on one million sequenced T cells were regarded as lower bounds and as underestimates. Since profiling was done on bulk unsorted PBMCs, naive and antigen-experienced compartments could not be conclusively compared. Compared with the aged group, the long-lived group had more naive CD4+ T cells, fewer expanded clones and increased TCR diversity, a pattern suggesting age selection. The percentage of naive T cells measured by flow cytometry correlated strongly with observed TCR beta diversity.

The same sample was also used in a study of T cells of mothers and their children. The second source states: Donors were nine systemically healthy Caucasian individuals: three mothers and their six children. cDNA synthesis used all of the extracted RNA, with 1.5 ug of RNA in each 15 ul reaction. Sample barcodes and 2-4 random nucleotides were added via the M1S primer in the second PCR. Each mother yielded over 8.5 million TCR beta CDR3 reads and each child roughly 3.1 million reads. TCR recombination output is similarly shaped by thymic selection in related and unrelated pairs, with a minor effect exerted by inherited differences. Normalized repertoire overlap was always found to be slightly, but never significantly, higher in related mother-child pairs than in unrelated mother-child pairs. With a sensitivity of 90 to 100 clones per million clonotypes, no persistent microchimeric T cell clones were detected. To look for features that set related mother-child pairs apart from unrelated individuals, the researchers ran deep NGS to compare the TCR beta repertoires of mothers and children. The mean age was roughly 40 +/- 4 years for the mothers and 11 +/- 4 years for the children. After adapters were ligated using NEBNext reagents, the libraries underwent 100+100 nt paired-end sequencing on an Illumina HiSeq 2000. Mother and child libraries were prepared a month apart and sequenced in separate runs to prevent cross-contamination. Each donor had between roughly 450,000 and 2,300,000 distinct TCR beta clonotypes identified. Naive TCR beta clonotypes were estimated from low-frequency clonotypes matched to each donor's FACS-determined naive share, without sorting.

Recombination linked TRBV4-3 to TRBJ2-4; D gene: possibly TRBD2, on 5 matching bases. The sequenced sample was blood. This receptor was identified in a boy aged 10-17 years in good health. CDR3 loop: CASSPRAVGNDIQYF. At the DNA level, the sequence is TGCGCCAGCAGCCCCCGGGCCGTCGGGAATGACATTCAGTACTTC.